These 29 T cell receptor beta chains share one sample of origin, sequenced in a study of long-term antiretroviral therapy in people with HIV. An immunoSEQ assay, version v3.0, was performed at survey level. This table comes from immunoSEQ multiplex PCR, and its TCRdb copy is limited to in-frame clones, with some not included. Among roughly 34,000 clones listed, roughly 83% were seen once. The specimen was unsorted PBMCs, collected 1.9 years after starting antiretroviral therapy. The source of these receptors is a man aged 18-30 years with HIV.

The genes are TRBV6-6 and TRBJ2-1; D call uncertain. The CDR3 runs to 15 residues. With 11 bases removed from V and 7 bases from J, the gap between germline ends came to 24 bases. CDR1 MNHNY and CDR2 SVGAGI come from the germline V gene (reference sequence). DNA of the CDR3: TGTGCCTCCTATTACGGCGCAGACCCGCGGAATGAGCAGTTCTTC. Translation: CASYYGADPRNEQFF.

The CDR3: CASRPRGLGYGYTF. The CDR3 DNA reads as TGTGCCAGCAGACCCAGGGGGCTTGGCTATGGCTACACCTTC. The chain combines TRBV6-5 with TRBJ1-2, with 8 bases aligning to TRBD1. Germline V gene data show CDR1 as MNHEY and CDR2 as SVGAGI. The trim removed 6 bases at V and 4 bases at J, leaving 7 bases unmatched. The CDR3 is made up of 14 amino acids.

The gene calls are TRBV27 and TRBJ1-5; the D gene is possibly TRBD1 (5 bases). V dropped 1 base and J dropped 3 bases, with 10 bases sitting between them. From germline, CDR1 is MNHEY and CDR2 SMNVEV (reference sequence). The length of the CDR3 is 15 residues. CDR3 sequence (DNA): TGTGCCAGCAGTTTATGGGGAGGGGTCAATCAGCCCCAGCATTTT. This translates into CASSLWGGVNQPQHF.

This rearrangement joins TRBV7-6 to TRBJ1-1, with D possibly being TRBD1 (5 bases). Per germline, CDR1 SGHVS and CDR2 FNYEAQ. This CDR3 contains 16 residues. The V and J ends lost 1 base and 0 bases respectively, with 12 bases between them. Written as DNA, the CDR3 is TGTGCCAGCAGCTTAGTTCTCCCAGGGATGAACACTGAAGCTTTCTTT. Its protein is CASSLVLPGMNTEAFF.

The rearrangement joins TRBV28 to TRBJ1-2; D gene unclear. Germline CDR1 and CDR2: MDHEN and SYDVKM. V gave up 6 bases and J gave up 4 bases, with 12 bases separating them. The length of the CDR3 is 13 residues. In DNA form, the CDR3 reads TGTGCCAGCAGAGACCAGGACGGCTATGGCTACACCTTC. Protein: CASRDQDGYGYTF.

The chain recombines TRBV6-5 with TRBJ2-5; no clear D gene. CDR1 and CDR2 from the germline V gene are MNHEY and SVGAGI. This CDR3 comprises 12 residues. Trimming took 2 bases from V and 2 from J, leaving 3 bases between them. The CDR3 nucleotides read TGTGCCAGCAGTTACGCACAAGAGACCCAGTACTTC. It translates to CASSYAQETQYF.

The rearrangement uses TRBV6-5 and TRBJ2-3; D unresolved. Deletions cut 8 bases from V and 4 bases from J, with 19 bases between. This CDR3 contains 15 residues. Germline CDR1 is MNHEY and CDR2 is SVGAGI. The CDR3 region is CASSPAERRSDTQYF. CDR3 coding DNA: TGTGCCAGCTCGCCCGCAGAAAGGCGGTCAGATACGCAGTATTTT.

This clone has only a few counts. The rearrangement joins TRBV27 to TRBJ1-5; D not certain. Germline CDR1 MNHEY, CDR2 SMNVEV (reference sequence). The CDR3 runs 17 residues. The V end was cut by 3 bases, the J end by 0 bases, with 15 bases between. This CDR3 is CASSLGRDSGSNQPQHF. The DNA of the CDR3 is TGTGCCAGCAGTTTGGGGAGGGATTCTGGTAGCAATCAGCCCCAGCATTTT.

The chain carries TRBV10-1 and TRBJ2-7; 10 nucleotides agree with TRBD2. J was trimmed by 7 bases and V by 10 bases; bases with no gene match: 7. The CDR3 length is 12 residues. CDR1 is WNHNN and CDR2 is SYGVQD in the germline V gene (reference sequence). The CDR3 nucleotides are TGCGCCACCCCCGGGACTAGCGAAGAGCAGTACGTC. Its protein product is CATPGTSEEQYV.

The gene calls are TRBV28 and TRBJ1-1; no definite D call. The V and J ends lost 3 bases and 4 bases respectively, with 6 bases between them. Germline V CDR1 and CDR2: MDHEN, SYDVKM. The CDR3 length is 12 residues. Written as DNA, the CDR3 is TGTGCCAGCAGTTTCGGGATCACTGAAGCTTTCTTT. Translating it yields CASSFGITEAFF.

This clone was counted a few times. This rearrangement joins TRBV10-3 to TRBJ1-6; tentative D call: TRBD1 (5 bases). Germline lookup yields CDR1 ENHRY and CDR2 SYGVKD. The germline V and J ends were trimmed by 3 bases and 7 bases, with 10 bases remaining between them. The CDR3 contains 14 residues. CDR3 nucleotide sequence: TGTGCCATCAGTGACAGGGAAGGGAATTCACCCCTCCACTTT. This translates into CAISDREGNSPLHF.

The rearrangement joins TRBV7-6 to TRBJ2-1; 7 nucleotides line up with TRBD2. CDR3 size: 16 residues. V was pared by 1 base and J by 7 bases, with 10 bases of the junction left unmatched. Germline V gene data show CDR1 as SGHVS and CDR2 as FNYEAQ. Written as DNA, the CDR3 is TGTGCCAGCAGCTTAGGAATCGGGAGGAAGCGGAATGAGCAGTTCTTC. It translates to CASSLGIGRKRNEQFF. Based on the CDR3 plus reference TRBV7-6 and TRBJ2-1, the full variable domain is GAGVSQSPRYKVTKRGQDVALRCDPISGHVSLYWYRQALGQGPEFLTYFNYEAQQDKSGLPNDRFSAERPEGSISTLTIQRTEQRDSAMYRCASSLGIGRKRNEQFFGPGTRLTVL.

The genes are TRBV7-9 and TRBJ1-6, with D unresolved. V was trimmed by 1 base and J by 7 bases, leaving 5 bases between them. CDR1 and CDR2 from the germline V gene are SEHNR and FQNEAQ (reference sequence). The CDR3 totals 13 residues. This CDR3 is CASSLGPNSPLHF. The CDR3 nucleotides are TGTGCCAGCAGCTTAGGGCCGAATTCACCCCTCCACTTT.

The CDR3: CASKGQGDTGELFF. DNA for the CDR3: TGCGCCAGTAAGGGACAGGGGGATACCGGGGAGCTGTTTTTT. V usage is TRBV5-1 and J usage is TRBJ2-2; TRBD1 aligns across 11 bases. CDR1 SGHRS and CDR2 YFSETQ come from the germline V gene. The CDR3 consists of 14 residues. The V segment lost 8 bases and the J segment 5 bases; nucleotides outside the gene matches: 5.

The chain is built from TRBV2 and TRBJ1-1; a possible D gene is TRBD1 (6 bases). CDR1 SNHLY and CDR2 FYNNEI come from the germline V gene. V lost 3 bases, J lost 2 bases, and 10 bases lay in between. The CDR3 loop spans 14 amino acids. Written as DNA, the CDR3 is TGTGCCAGCAGTGAGGGCAGGGGAAACACTGAAGCTTTCTTT. Translation: CASSEGRGNTEAFF. Together with reference TRBV2 and TRBJ1-1, the CDR3 gives the full variable domain: EPEVTQTPSHQVTQMGQEVILRCVPISNHLYFYWYRQILGQKVEFLVSFYNNEISEKSEIFDDQFSVERPDGSNFTLKIRSTKLEDSAMYFCASSEGRGNTEAFFGQGTRLTVV.

The J gene is TRBJ2-7, the V gene TRBV5-1; D not certain. Per germline, CDR1 SGHRS and CDR2 YFSETQ. Deletions cut 1 base from V and 6 bases from J, with 14 bases between. This CDR3 has 14 amino acids. The CDR3 coding sequence is TGCGCCAGCAGCTTGCACAGCCTGGAGCGCGAGCAGTACTTC. Amino acid sequence: CASSLHSLEREQYF.

This clone was counted a few times. The chain carries TRBV6-4 and TRBJ1-2; D is unresolved. V lost 7 bases to trimming and J lost 4 bases, with 19 bases between them. Germline CDR1 reads MRHNA; CDR2 reads SNTAGT. The CDR3 covers 15 residues. CDR3 nucleotides: TGTGCCAGCAAAAGAGCTCCCGACGGCGTCTATGGCTACACCTTC. Residues: CASKRAPDGVYGYTF.

The J gene is TRBJ2-6, the V gene TRBV2; the D is unclear. The CDR3 has 14 residues. Trimming cost V 4 bases and J 2 bases, with 6 bases left between them. Germline V gives CDR1 SNHLY, CDR2 FYNNEI. The CDR3 coding sequence is TGTGCCAGCAGTGTCAGGACTGGGGCCAACGTCCTGACTTTC. Translated, it gives CASSVRTGANVLTF.

This clone was found a few times. CDR3 coding DNA: TGTGCCAGCAGCTTGGGGATTGGGGGACTTGGCTACACCTTC. Translation gives CASSLGIGGLGYTF. V gene TRBV5-6 combines with J gene TRBJ1-2; possibly TRBD1 for D (5 bases). The V gene's germline CDR1 is SGHDT and CDR2 YYEEEE. This CDR3 region has 14 residues. Trimming removed 0 bases at V and 7 bases at J, with 13 bases between.

This clone was seen more than once but under ten times. The V call is TRBV2, the J call TRBJ2-2; maybe TRBD1 (6 bases). The V gene's germline CDR1 is SNHLY and CDR2 FYNNEI. Trimming took 4 bases from V and 0 from J, leaving 9 bases between them. The CDR3 is 15 amino acids. The CDR3 bases are TGTGCCAGCAGTGTAGACAGGACGAACACCGGGGAGCTGTTTTTT. Translated: CASSVDRTNTGELFF.

V gene TRBV6-1 combines with J gene TRBJ2-7; the D is unclear. Trimming shortened V by 4 bases and J by 3 bases, and 10 bases separated the two germline ends. The length of the CDR3 is 13 residues. Looked up from germline, CDR1 is MNHNS and CDR2 is SASEGT. The CDR3 DNA is TGTGCCAGCAGTGCCTCGACGGGCTACGAGCAGTACGTC. It encodes CASSASTGYEQYV.

This chain connects TRBV9 to TRBJ2-1; D might be TRBD2 (7 bases). Germline loops: CDR1 SGDLS, CDR2 YYNGEE. The CDR3 length is 13 residues. Trimming took off 0 bases at V and 8 bases at J, with 9 bases between the two ends. CDR3 DNA: TGTGCCAGCAGCGTAGGGGGGGGCGATGAGCAGTTCTTC. Translating it yields CASSVGGGDEQFF.

The chain is built from TRBV7-9 and TRBJ1-5; D call uncertain. CDR1 is SEHNR and CDR2 is FQNEAQ in the germline V gene (reference sequence). Trimming took 5 bases from V and 4 from J, leaving 12 bases between them. This CDR3 region has 14 residues. This CDR3 is CASSLGGPNQPQHF. CDR3 nucleotide sequence: TGTGCCAGCAGCCTCGGAGGGCCGAATCAGCCCCAGCATTTT. Looking up the rest from reference TRBV7-9 and TRBJ1-5 gives the full variable domain: DTGVSQNPRHKITKRGQNVTFRCDPISEHNRLYWYRQTLGQGPEFLTYFQNEAQLEKSRLLSDRFSAERPKGSFSTLEIQRTEQGDSAMYLCASSLGGPNQPQHFGDGTRLSIL.

V gene TRBV12-5 combines with J gene TRBJ2-2; 8 nucleotides align to TRBD1. The length of the CDR3 is 15 residues. Germline V gives CDR1 LGHNT, CDR2 FRNRAP. The trim removed 6 bases at V and 3 bases at J, leaving 6 bases unmatched. The CDR3 DNA reads as TGTGCTAGTGGACCGACAGGGGTAGACACCGGGGAGCTGTTTTTT. Its protein product is CASGPTGVDTGELFF. The full variable domain, its missing parts supplied by reference TRBV12-5 and TRBJ2-2, is DARVTQTPRHKVTEMGQEVTMRCQPILGHNTVFWYRQTMMQGLELLAYFRNRAPLDDSGMPKDRFSAEMPDATLATLKIQPSEPRDSAVYFCASGPTGVDTGELFFGEGSRLTVL.

V usage is TRBV28 and J usage is TRBJ2-5; TRBD1 matches 9 bases. This CDR3 contains 14 residues. CDR1 is MDHEN and CDR2 is SYDVKM in the germline V gene. The V gene end was trimmed by 5 bases and the J gene end by 5 bases; junction bases not matched to a gene: 6. CDR3 coding DNA: TGTGCCAGCAGTCCCGGGACAGGGAAGGAGACCCAGTACTTC. Translating gives CASSPGTGKETQYF.

The table lists this clone with a few counts. The chain uses TRBV7-9 and TRBJ2-1; 9 bases are shared with TRBD1. Germline V gene sequence: CDR1 SEHNR, CDR2 FQNEAQ (reference sequence). Unmatched junction bases numbered 3, after V lost 1 base and J lost 8 bases. The CDR3 consists of 14 residues. The CDR3, as DNA: TGTGCCAGCAGCTTAGATCGGACAGGGGATGAGCAGTTCTTC. As protein: CASSLDRTGDEQFF.

This rearrangement joins TRBV6-5 to TRBJ1-6; D ambiguous. The CDR3 sequence is 14 residues long. Germline V gene sequence: CDR1 MNHEY, CDR2 SVGAGI. The V end lost 5 bases, the J end lost 8 bases, and 13 bases lay between the germline ends. In DNA form, the CDR3 reads TGTGCCAGCAGTCGGGTGGAAATTGATTCACCCCTCCACTTT. This encodes CASSRVEIDSPLHF.

Comments on this clone: The junction does not match germline at one end; this may be a read error. The chain links TRBV19 to TRBJ2-2; perhaps D is TRBD1 or TRBD2 (5 bases each). Germline CDR1 is LNHDA and CDR2 is SQIVND (reference sequence). There are 13 residues in the CDR3. This CDR3 is CASSVEGTGELFF. The CDR3 coding sequence is TGTGCCAGTAGTGTAGAGGGGACCGGGGAGCTGTTTTTT.

The V gene is TRBV29-1, the J gene TRBJ2-1; D is possibly TRBD2 (6 bases). Trimming shortened V by 4 bases and J by 8 bases, and 12 bases separated the two germline ends. Germline V CDR1 and CDR2: SQVTM, ANQGSEA. This CDR3 region has 12 residues. CDR3 in DNA: TGCAGCGTTGCTGACATAGCGGATGAGCAGTTCTTC. This gives the protein CSVADIADEQFF.